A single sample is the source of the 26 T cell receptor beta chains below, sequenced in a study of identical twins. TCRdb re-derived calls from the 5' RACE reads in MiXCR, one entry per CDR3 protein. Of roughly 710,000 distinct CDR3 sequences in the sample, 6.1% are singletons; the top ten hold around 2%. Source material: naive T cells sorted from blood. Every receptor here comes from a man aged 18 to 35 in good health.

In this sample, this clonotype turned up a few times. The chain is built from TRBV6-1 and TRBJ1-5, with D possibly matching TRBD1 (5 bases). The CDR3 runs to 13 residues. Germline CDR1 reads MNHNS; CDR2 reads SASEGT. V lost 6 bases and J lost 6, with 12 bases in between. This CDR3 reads CASRGGMGQPQHF. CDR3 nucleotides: TGTGCCAGCAGGGGGGGAATGGGTCAGCCCCAGCATTTT.

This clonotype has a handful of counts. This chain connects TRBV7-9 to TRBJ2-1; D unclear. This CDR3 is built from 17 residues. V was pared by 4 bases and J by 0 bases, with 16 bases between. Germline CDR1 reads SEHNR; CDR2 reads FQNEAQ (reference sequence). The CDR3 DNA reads TGTGCCAGCAGCTCCTCACCCAGGTCGAGCTCCTACAATGAGCAGTTCTTC. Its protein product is CASSSSPRSSSYNEQFF.

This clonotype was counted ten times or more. For the CDR3, the DNA is TGTGCCATCAGTGAGTCATGGCAGCCCCAGCATTTT. It encodes CAISESWQPQHF. The genes are TRBV10-3 and TRBJ1-5; no clear D. In germline, CDR1 is ENHRY, CDR2 SYGVKD. The CDR3 spans 12 residues. Trimming removed 0 bases from V and 7 bases from J, with 4 bases in between.

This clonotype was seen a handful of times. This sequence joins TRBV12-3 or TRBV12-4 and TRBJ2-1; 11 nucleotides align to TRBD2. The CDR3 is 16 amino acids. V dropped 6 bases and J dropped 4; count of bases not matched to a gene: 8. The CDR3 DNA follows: TGTGCCAGCAGGTACGCCGGGACTAGCGGATACAATGAGCAGTTCTTC. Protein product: CASRYAGTSGYNEQFF.

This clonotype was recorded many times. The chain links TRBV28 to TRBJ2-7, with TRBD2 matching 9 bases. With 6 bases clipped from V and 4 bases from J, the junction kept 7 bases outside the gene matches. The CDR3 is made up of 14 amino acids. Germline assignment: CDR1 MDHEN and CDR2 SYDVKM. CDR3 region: CASSLAGEEYEQYF. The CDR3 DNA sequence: TGTGCCAGCAGCTTAGCGGGAGAAGAGTACGAGCAGTACTTC.

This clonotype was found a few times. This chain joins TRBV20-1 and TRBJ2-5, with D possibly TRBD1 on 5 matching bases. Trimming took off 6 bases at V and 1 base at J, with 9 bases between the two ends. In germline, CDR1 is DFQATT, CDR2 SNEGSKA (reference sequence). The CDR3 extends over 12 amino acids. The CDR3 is CSARTLQETQYF. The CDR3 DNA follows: TGCAGTGCCCGGACACTCCAAGAGACCCAGTACTTC.

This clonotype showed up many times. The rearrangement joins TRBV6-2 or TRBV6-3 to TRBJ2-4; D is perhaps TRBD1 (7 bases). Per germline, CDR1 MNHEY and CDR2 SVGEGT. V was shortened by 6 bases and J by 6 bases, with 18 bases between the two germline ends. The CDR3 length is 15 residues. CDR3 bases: TGTGCCAGCAGCGGGTCAGGAGGGGGCGGAAACATTCAGTACTTC. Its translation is CASSGSGGGGNIQYF.

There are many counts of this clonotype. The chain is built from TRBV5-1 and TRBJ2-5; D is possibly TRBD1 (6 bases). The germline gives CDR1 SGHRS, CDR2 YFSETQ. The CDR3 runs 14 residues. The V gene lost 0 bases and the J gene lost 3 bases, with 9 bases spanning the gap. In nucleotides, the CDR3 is TGCGCCAGCAGCTTGGTCGCAGGGGAAGAGACCCAGTACTTC. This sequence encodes CASSLVAGEETQYF.

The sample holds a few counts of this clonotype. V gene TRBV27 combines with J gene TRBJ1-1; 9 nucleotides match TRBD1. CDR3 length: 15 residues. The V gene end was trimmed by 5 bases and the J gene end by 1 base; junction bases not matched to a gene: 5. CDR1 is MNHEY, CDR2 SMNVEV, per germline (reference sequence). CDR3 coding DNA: TGTGCCAGCAGTAGCCAACAGGGGGCGAACACTGAAGCTTTCTTT. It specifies CASSSQQGANTEAFF.

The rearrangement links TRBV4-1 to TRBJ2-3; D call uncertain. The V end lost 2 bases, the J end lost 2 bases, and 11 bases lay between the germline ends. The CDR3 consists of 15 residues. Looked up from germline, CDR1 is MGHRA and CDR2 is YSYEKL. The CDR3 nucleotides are TGCGCCAGCAGCCAATACAGATCCCCCACAGATACGCAGTATTTT. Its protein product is CASSQYRSPTDTQYF.

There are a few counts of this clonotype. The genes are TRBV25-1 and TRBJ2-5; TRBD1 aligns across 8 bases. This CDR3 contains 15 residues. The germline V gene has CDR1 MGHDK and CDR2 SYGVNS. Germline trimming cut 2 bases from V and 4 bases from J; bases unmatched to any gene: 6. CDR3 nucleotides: TGTGCCAGCAGTGAAGCGGGCAGGGGGCGAGAGACCCAGTACTTC. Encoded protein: CASSEAGRGRETQYF.

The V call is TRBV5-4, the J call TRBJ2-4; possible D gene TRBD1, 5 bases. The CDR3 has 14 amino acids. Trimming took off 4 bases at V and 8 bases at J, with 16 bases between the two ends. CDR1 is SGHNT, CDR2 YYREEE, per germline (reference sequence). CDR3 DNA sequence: TGTGCCAGCAGCGGGGCCCTTGAAGGAGACATTCAGTACTTC. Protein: CASSGALEGDIQYF.

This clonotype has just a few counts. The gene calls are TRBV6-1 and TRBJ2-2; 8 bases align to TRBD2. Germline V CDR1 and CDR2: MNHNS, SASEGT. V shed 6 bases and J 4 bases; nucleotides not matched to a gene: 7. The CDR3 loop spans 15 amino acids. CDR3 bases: TGTGCCAGCAGGGGTTTTCTAGCGGGCACCGGGGAGCTGTTTTTT. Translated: CASRGFLAGTGELFF.

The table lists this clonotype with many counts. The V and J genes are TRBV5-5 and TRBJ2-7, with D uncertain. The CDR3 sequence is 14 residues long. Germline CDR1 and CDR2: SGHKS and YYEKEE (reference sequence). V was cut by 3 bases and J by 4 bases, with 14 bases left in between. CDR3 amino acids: CASSSRALSYEQYV. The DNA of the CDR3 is TGTGCCAGCAGCTCCCGGGCCCTTTCATACGAGCAGTACGTC.

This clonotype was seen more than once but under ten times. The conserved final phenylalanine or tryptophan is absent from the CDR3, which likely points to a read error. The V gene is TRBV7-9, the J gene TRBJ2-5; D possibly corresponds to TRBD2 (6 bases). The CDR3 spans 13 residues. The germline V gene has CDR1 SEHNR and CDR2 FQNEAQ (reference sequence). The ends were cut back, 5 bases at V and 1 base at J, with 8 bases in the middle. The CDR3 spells CASSPEGQETQYS. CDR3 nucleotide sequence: TGTGCCAGCAGCCCGGAGGGCCAAGAGACCCAGTACTCC.

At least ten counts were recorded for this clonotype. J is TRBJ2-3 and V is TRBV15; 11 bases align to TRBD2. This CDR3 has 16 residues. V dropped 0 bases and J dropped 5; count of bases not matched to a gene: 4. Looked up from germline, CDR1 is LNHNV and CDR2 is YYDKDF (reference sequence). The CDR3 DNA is TGTGCCACCAGCAGAGATCTAGCGGGAGGTGAAGATACGCAGTATTTT. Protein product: CATSRDLAGGEDTQYF.

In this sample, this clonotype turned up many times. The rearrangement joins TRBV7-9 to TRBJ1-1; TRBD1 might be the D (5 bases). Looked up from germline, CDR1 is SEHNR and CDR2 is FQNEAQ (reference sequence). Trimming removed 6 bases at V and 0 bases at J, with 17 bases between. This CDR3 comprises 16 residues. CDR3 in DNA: TGTGCCAGCAGTTCATTAATGCCAGGGTTGAACACTGAAGCTTTCTTT. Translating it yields CASSSLMPGLNTEAFF.

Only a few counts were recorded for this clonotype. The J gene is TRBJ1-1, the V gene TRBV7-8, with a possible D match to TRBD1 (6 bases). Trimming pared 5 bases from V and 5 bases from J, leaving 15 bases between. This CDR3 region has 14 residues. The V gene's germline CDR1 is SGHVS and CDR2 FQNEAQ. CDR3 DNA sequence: TGTGCCAGCAGCCGCAGGGACACGAGGACTGAAGCTTTCTTT. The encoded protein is CASSRRDTRTEAFF.

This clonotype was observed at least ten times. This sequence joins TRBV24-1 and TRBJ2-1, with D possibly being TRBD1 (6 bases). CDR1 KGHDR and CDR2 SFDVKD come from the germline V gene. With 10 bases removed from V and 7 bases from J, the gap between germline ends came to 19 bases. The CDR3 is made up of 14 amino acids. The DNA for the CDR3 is TGTGCCACTCGAGGGACCAGGGGCGTTAATGAGCAGTTCTTC. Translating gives CATRGTRGVNEQFF.

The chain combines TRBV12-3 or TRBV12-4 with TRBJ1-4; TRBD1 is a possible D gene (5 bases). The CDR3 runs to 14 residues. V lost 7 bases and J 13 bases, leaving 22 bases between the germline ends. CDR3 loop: CASTQNGAAGRLFF. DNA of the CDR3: TGTGCCAGCACTCAAAATGGTGCAGCGGGACGACTGTTTTTT.

The CDR3 reads CASSPGTGWDPNQPQHF. For the CDR3, the DNA is TGTGCCAGCTCACCAGGGACAGGTTGGGACCCCAATCAGCCCCAGCATTTT. The chain combines TRBV18 with TRBJ1-5, with 8 bases matching TRBD1. V was pared by 2 bases and J by 3 bases, with 9 bases of the junction left unmatched. The CDR3 covers 17 residues. From germline, CDR1 is KGHSH and CDR2 LQKENI. The full variable domain, completed using reference TRBV18 and TRBJ1-5, is NAGVMQNPRHLVRRRGQEARLRCSPMKGHSHVYWYRQLPEEGLKFMVYLQKENIIDESGMPKERFSAEFPKEGPSILRIQQVVRGDSAAYFCASSPGTGWDPNQPQHFGDGTRLSIL.

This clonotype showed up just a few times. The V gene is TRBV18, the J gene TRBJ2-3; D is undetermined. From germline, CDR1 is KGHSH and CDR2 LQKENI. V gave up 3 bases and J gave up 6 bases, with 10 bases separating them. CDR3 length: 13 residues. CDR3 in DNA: TGTGCCAGCTCACCGGGAAGCCTGGATACGCAGTATTTT. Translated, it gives CASSPGSLDTQYF.

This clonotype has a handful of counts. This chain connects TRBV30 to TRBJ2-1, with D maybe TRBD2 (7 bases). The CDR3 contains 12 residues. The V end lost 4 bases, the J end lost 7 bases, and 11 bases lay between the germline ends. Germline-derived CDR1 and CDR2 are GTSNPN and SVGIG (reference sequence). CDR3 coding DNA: TGTGCCTGGACCGCGGGGGCAAATGAGCAGTTCTTC. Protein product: CAWTAGANEQFF.

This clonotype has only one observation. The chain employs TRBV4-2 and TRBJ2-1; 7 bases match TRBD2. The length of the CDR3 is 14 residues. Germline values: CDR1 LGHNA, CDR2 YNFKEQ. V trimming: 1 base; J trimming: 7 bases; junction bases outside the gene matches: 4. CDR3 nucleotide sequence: TGTGCCAGCAGCCAAGGGGAACTAGCGAATGAGCAGTTCTTC. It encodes CASSQGELANEQFF.

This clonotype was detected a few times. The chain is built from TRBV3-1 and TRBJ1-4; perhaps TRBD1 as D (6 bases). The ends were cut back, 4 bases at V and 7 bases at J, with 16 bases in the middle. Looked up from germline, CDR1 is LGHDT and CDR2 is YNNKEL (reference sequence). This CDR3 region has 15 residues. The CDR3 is CASSPKQGGSEKLFF. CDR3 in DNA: TGTGCCAGCAGCCCGAAACAGGGCGGGAGTGAAAAACTGTTTTTT.

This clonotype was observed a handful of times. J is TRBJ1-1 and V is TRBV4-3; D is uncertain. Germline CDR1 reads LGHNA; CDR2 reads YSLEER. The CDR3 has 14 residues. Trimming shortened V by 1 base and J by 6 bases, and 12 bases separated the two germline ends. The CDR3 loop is CASSQGVGTAEAFF. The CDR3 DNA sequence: TGCGCCAGCAGCCAAGGGGTGGGAACGGCTGAAGCTTTCTTT.